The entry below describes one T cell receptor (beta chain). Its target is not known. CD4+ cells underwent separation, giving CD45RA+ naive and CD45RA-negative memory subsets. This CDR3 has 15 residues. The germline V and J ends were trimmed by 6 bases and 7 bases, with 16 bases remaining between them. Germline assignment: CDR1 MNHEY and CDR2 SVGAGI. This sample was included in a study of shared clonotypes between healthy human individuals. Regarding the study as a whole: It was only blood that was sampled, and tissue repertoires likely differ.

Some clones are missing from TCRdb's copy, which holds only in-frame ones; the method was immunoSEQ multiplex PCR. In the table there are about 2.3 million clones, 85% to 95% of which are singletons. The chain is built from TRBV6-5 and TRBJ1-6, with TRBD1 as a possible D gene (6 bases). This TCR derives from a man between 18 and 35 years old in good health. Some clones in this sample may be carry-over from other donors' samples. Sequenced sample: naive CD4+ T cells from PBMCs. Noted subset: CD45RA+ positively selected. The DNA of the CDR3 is TGTGCCAGCAGCCTCCTACAGGGACGGAATTCACCCCTCCACTTT. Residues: CASSLLQGRNSPLHF.